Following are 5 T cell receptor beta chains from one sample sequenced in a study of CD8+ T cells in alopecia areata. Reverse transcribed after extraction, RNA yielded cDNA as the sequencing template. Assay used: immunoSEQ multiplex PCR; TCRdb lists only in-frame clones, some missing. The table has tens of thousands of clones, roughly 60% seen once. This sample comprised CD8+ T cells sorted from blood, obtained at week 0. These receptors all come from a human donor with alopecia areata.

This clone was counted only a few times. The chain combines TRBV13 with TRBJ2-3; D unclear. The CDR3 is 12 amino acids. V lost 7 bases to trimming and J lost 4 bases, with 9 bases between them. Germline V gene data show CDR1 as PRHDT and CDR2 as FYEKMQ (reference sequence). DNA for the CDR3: TGTGCCAGCACCACAGTCGCAGATACGCAGTATTTT. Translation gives CASTTVADTQYF. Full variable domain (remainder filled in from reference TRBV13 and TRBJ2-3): AAGVIQSPRHLIKEKRETATLKCYPIPRHDTVYWYQQGPGQDPQFLISFYEKMQSDKGSIPDRFSAQQFSDYHSELNMSSLELGDSALYFCASTTVADTQYFGPGTRLTVL.

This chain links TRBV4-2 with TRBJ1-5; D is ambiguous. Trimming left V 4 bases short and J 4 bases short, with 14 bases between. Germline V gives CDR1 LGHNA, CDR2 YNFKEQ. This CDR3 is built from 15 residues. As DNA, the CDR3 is TGTGCCAGCAGCCCGAGGTTGACGGAGAATCAGCCCCAGCATTTT. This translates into CASSPRLTENQPQHF.

This CDR3 is CAWSVMGLAGGYEQFF. The CDR3 region has the DNA TGTGCCTGGAGTGTAATGGGACTAGCGGGAGGGTATGAGCAGTTCTTC. This chain connects TRBV30 to TRBJ2-1; 16 nucleotides agree with TRBD2. Germline CDR1 is GTSNPN and CDR2 is SVGIG (reference sequence). With V trimmed by 0 bases and J by 8 bases, 4 bases remained unmatched. The CDR3 loop spans 16 amino acids.

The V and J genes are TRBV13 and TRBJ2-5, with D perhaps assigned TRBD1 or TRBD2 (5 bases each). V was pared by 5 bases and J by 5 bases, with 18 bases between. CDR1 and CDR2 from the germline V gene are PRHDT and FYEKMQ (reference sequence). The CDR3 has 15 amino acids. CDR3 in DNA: TGTGCCAGCAGCCCAAATGGTCTTGAGGGGGAGACCCAGTACTTC. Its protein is CASSPNGLEGETQYF.

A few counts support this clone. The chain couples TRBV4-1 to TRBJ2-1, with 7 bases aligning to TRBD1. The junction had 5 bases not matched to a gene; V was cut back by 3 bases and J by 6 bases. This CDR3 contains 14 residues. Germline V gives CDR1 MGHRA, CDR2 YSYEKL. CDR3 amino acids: CASSQAQGFNEQFF. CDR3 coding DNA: TGCGCCAGCAGCCAGGCACAGGGGTTCAATGAGCAGTTCTTC.